This T cell receptor (beta chain) was sequenced in a study of immune evolution from preneoplasia to lung adenocarcinoma. Findings and caveats of the study: Compared with EGFR-mutant or double wild-type lesions, KRAS-mutant nodules were more clonal.

Two lung cancer pathologists independently confirmed each histologic diagnosis. On this clone itself: Its matching antigen is unknown.

The CDR3 totals 13 residues. Germline V gene lookup returns CDR1 SGHRS and CDR2 YFSETQ. Trimming removed 7 bases from V and 2 bases from J; junction bases left unmatched: 6. Assay used: immunoSEQ multiplex PCR; TCRdb lists only in-frame clones, some missing. The sample carries 6,000 to 7,500 clones, roughly three quarters recorded once. Sequencing used FFPE minimally invasive lung adenocarcinoma tissue. The J gene is TRBJ2-7, the V gene TRBV5-1; TRBD2 matches 7 bases. This clonotype was sampled from a person aged 65 to 79 with lung adenocarcinoma. CDR3 region: CASAGAGAYEQYF. The CDR3 DNA reads as TGCGCCAGCGCCGGGGCGGGGGCCTACGAGCAGTACTTC.